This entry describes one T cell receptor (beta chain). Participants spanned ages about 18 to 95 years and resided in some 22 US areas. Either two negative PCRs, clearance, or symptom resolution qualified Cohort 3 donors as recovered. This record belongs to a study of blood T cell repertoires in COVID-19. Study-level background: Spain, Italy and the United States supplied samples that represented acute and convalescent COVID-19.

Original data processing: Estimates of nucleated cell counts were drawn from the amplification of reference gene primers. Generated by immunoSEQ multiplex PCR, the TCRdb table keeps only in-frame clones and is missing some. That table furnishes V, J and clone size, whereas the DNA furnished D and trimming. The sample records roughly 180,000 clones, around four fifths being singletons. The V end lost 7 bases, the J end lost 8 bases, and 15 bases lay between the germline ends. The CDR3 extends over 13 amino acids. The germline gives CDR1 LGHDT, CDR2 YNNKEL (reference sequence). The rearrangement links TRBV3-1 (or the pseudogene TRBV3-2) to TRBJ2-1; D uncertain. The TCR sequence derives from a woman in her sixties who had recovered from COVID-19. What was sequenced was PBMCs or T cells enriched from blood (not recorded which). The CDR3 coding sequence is TGTGCCAGCACCCCCGGGTGGAGCGATGAGCAGTTCTTC. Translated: CASTPGWSDEQFF.